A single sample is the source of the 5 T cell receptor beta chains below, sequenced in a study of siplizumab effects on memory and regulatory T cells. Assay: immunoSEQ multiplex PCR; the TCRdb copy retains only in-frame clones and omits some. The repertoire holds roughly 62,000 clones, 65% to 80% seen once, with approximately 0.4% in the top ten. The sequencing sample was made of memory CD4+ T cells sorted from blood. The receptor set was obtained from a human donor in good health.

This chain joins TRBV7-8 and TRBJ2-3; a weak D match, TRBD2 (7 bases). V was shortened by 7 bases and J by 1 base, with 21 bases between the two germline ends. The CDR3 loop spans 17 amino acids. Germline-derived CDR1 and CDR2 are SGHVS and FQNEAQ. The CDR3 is CASTLKRGGLGTDTQYF. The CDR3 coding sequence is TGTGCCAGCACCCTTAAGAGGGGGGGCCTGGGCACAGATACGCAGTATTTT.

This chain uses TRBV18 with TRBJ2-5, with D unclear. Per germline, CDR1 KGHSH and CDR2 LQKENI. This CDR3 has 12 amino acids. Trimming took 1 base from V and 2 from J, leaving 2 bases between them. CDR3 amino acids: CASSPRQETQYF. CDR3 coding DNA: TGTGCCAGCTCACCACGACAAGAGACCCAGTACTTC.

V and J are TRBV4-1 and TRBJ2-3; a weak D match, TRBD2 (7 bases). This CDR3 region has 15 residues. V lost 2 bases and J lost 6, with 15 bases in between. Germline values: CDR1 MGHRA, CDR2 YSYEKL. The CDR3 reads CASSQLPKGGDTQYF. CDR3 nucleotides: TGCGCCAGCAGCCAACTCCCAAAGGGGGGGGATACGCAGTATTTT.

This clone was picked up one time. CDR3 sequence reads: CASSLKPGQLNSPLHF. The CDR3 coding sequence is TGTGCCAGTAGTCTTAAGCCGGGACAGTTAAATTCACCCCTCCACTTT. The chain carries TRBV19 and TRBJ1-6; 7 bases are a match to TRBD1. The V and J ends lost 5 bases and 7 bases, in that order; junction bases with no gene match: 11. CDR3 length: 16 amino acids. Germline V lookup: CDR1 LNHDA, CDR2 SQIVND (reference sequence).

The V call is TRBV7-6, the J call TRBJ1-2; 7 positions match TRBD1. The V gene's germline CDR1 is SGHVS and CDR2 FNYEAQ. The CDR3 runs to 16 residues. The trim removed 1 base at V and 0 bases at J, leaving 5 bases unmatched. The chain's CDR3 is CASSLDRGPTNYGYTF. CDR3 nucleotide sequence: TGTGCCAGCAGCTTAGACAGGGGACCTACTAACTATGGCTACACCTTC. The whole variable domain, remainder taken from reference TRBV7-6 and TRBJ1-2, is GAGVSQSPRYKVTKRGQDVALRCDPISGHVSLYWYRQALGQGPEFLTYFNYEAQQDKSGLPNDRFSAERPEGSISTLTIQRTEQRDSAMYRCASSLDRGPTNYGYTFGSGTRLTVV.